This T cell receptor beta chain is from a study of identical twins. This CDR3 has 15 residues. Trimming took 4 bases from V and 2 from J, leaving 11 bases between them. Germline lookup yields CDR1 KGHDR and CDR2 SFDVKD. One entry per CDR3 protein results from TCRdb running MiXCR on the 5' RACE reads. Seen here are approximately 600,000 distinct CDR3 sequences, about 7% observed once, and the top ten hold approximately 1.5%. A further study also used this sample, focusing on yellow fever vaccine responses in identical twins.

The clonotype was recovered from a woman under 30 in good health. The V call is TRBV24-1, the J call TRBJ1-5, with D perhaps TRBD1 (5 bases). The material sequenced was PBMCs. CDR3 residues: CATSERGYGNQPQHF. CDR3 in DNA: TGTGCCACCAGTGAGAGGGGATACGGCAATCAGCCCCAGCATTTT.